This passage covers 3 T cell receptor beta chains from one sample sequenced in a study of T-cell reconstitution after alpha-beta-depleted transplantation in children. Unique molecular identifiers were incorporated into the prepared TCRbeta library. One entry per CDR3 protein, called by TCRdb with MiXCR from the PCR reads. The profile shows a few hundred thousand distinct CDR3 sequences, approximately 20% of them singletons. The sequencing used PBMCs from the stem cell graft donor, collected from the stem cell graft. These receptors originate from a human donor who donated a stem cell graft to a child with acute lymphoblastic leukemia.

The chain's CDR3 is CSATGTYSYNEQFF. CDR3 DNA: TGCAGTGCTACCGGGACATACTCCTACAATGAGCAGTTCTTC. The rearrangement uses TRBV20-1 and TRBJ2-1; D perhaps matches TRBD1 (6 bases). Per germline, CDR1 DFQATT and CDR2 SNEGSKA (reference sequence). The CDR3 runs 14 residues. V lost 4 bases to trimming and J lost 0 bases, with 10 bases between them.

There are a few counts of this clonotype. This chain connects TRBV20-1 to TRBJ2-3, with 8 positions matching TRBD2. J lost 6 bases, V lost 5 bases, and 10 bases had no gene match. The CDR3 covers 14 residues. Germline CDR1 reads DFQATT; CDR2 reads SNEGSKA (reference sequence). The CDR3 region has the DNA TGCAGTGCTCTCGCTAGCGGGTCCAGGGATACGCAGTATTTT. Protein sequence: CSALASGSRDTQYF.

The J gene is TRBJ1-2, the V gene TRBV6-5; TRBD1 aligns across 9 bases. The CDR3 runs to 15 residues. The V and J ends lost 3 bases and 5 bases, in that order; junction bases with no gene match: 7. The germline V gene encodes CDR1 MNHEY and CDR2 SVGAGI. The CDR3 reads CASSYTGGAKYGYTF. In nucleotides, the CDR3 is TGTGCCAGCAGTTATACAGGGGGCGCGAAATATGGCTACACCTTC.